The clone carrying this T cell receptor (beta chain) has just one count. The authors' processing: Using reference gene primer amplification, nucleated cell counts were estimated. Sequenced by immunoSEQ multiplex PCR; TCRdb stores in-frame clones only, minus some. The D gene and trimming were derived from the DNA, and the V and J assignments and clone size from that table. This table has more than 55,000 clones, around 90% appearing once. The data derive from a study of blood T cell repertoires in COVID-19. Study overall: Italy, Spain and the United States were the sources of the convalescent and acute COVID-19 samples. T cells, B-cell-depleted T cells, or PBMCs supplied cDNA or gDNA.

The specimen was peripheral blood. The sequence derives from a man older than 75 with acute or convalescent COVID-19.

The CDR3 coding sequence is TGCGCCAGCAGCCCGGAGTTAGCGGGGGAAACAGATACGCAGTATTTT. Translation gives CASSPELAGETDTQYF. The chain employs TRBV5-1 and TRBJ2-3, with TRBD2 matching 9 bases. In germline, CDR1 is SGHRS, CDR2 YFSETQ. The trim removed 4 bases at V and 3 bases at J, leaving 9 bases unmatched. This CDR3 is 16 amino acids long.